These T cell receptor beta chains were read from a single sample in a study of T cell responses to AZD1222 COVID-19 vaccine. Profiled with immunoSEQ multiplex PCR; TCRdb holds only in-frame clones, not every one. The table shows more than 95,000 clones, with 88% occurring only once. Sequencing used peripheral blood, obtained on day 0 of AZD1222 vaccination. These TCRs come from an adult in good health. CDR3s include the opening cysteine and the closing phenylalanine or tryptophan. A D gene is named only where the DNA matches it firmly. Not every row has a clone size; where given, it reads once, few, many or a size class.

j_gene	d_gene	abundance	v_gene	CDR3aa	CDR3nt
TRBJ2-4	TRBD2	NA	TRBV6-6	CASRPRGSKNIQYF	TGTGCCAGCAGACCGCGGGGGTCCAAAAACATTCAGTACTTC
TRBJ1-2	NA	NA	TRBV30	CAWSETVYGYTF	TGTGCCTGGAGTGAGACGGTCTATGGCTACACCTTC
TRBJ2-3	NA	NA	TRBV5-1	CASSLVRADTQYF	TGCGCCAGCAGCTTGGTTCGCGCAGATACGCAGTATTTT
TRBJ2-1	NA	once	TRBV2	CASSRTDPRVYNEQFF	TGTGCCAGCAGCCGAACGGACCCGCGCGTCTACAATGAGCAGTTCTTC
TRBJ2-7	NA	NA	TRBV7-6	CASSRGESYEQYF	TGTGCCAGCAGCCGCGGGGAGTCCTACGAGCAGTACTTC
TRBJ2-7	TRBD2	NA	TRBV6-5	CASRGLAGAYEQYF	TGTGCCAGCAGGGGACTAGCGGGGGCCTACGAGCAGTACTTC
TRBJ1-3	NA	NA	TRBV11-2	CASSLVGASSGNTIYF	TGTGCCAGCAGCTTAGTAGGGGCGAGCTCTGGAAACACCATATATTTT
TRBJ1-1	TRBD1	NA	TRBV5-1	CASSTTGATEAFF	TGCGCCAGCAGCACGACAGGGGCCACTGAAGCTTTCTTT
TRBJ2-1	TRBD2	NA	TRBV6-5	CASSYRREVEQFF	TGTGCCAGCAGTTACCGGCGGGAGGTCGAGCAGTTCTTC
TRBJ2-1	NA	NA	TRBV11-1	CASSPRGGGNEQFF	TGTGCCAGCAGTCCCAGAGGGGGGGGCAATGAGCAGTTCTTC
TRBJ2-2	NA	NA	TRBV6-5	CASSSQATGELFF	TGTGCCAGCAGCTCCCAGGCCACCGGGGAGCTGTTTTTT
TRBJ1-6	TRBD1	NA	TRBV5-6	CASSLGTGWSPLHF	TGTGCCAGCAGCTTGGGGACAGGGTGGTCACCCCTCCACTTT
TRBJ1-5	NA	NA	TRBV24-1	CATGDGGKSNQPQHF	TGTGCCACCGGTGACGGGGGAAAAAGCAATCAGCCCCAGCATTTT
TRBJ1-1	NA	NA	TRBV7-2	CASSLEGQGAEAFF	TGTGCCAGCAGCTTAGAAGGGCAGGGCGCTGAAGCTTTCTTT
TRBJ1-5	NA	NA	TRBV4-1	CASSQGYSNQPQHF	TGCGCCAGCAGCCAGGGCTATAGCAATCAGCCCCAGCATTTT
TRBJ2-1	NA	NA	TRBV3-1/TRBV3-2	CASSQGARDPVFDEQFF	TGTGCCAGCAGCCAAGGGGCCCGGGACCCGGTTTTCGATGAGCAGTTCTTC
TRBJ1-2	NA	NA	TRBV29-1	CSVRQSLGYTF	TGCAGCGTTCGACAGAGCTTGGGCTACACCTTC
TRBJ1-2	NA	NA	TRBV14	CASSLGGGNYGYTF	TGTGCCAGCAGCCTCGGCGGGGGAAACTATGGCTACACCTTC
TRBJ2-4	TRBD2	NA	TRBV19	CASMTSGGVYIQYF	TGTGCCAGTATGACTAGCGGGGGCGTCTACATTCAGTACTTC
TRBJ1-6	NA	NA	TRBV27	CASSPRRSSPLHF	TGTGCCAGCAGCCCCCGGCGGAGTTCACCCCTCCACTTT
TRBJ2-7	TRBD2	NA	TRBV5-1	CASSLEYRGSYEQYF	TGCGCCAGCAGTTTGGAGTATCGCGGGAGTTACGAGCAGTACTTC
TRBJ1-6	NA	NA	TRBV2	CASSPQGSSNSPLHF	TGTGCCAGCAGTCCCCAAGGAAGTTCAAATTCACCCCTCCACTTT
TRBJ2-5	TRBD1	NA	TRBV15	CATSRDWGQGETQYF	TGTGCCACCAGCAGAGATTGGGGACAGGGAGAGACCCAGTACTTC
TRBJ1-5	NA	NA	TRBV6-5	CASSTGTANQPQHF	TGTGCCAGCAGTACCGGGACGGCCAATCAGCCCCAGCATTTT
TRBJ2-1	NA	NA	TRBV6-5	CASSPGTTTYNEQFF	TGTGCCAGCAGCCCCGGGACAACCACCTACAATGAGCAGTTCTTC
TRBJ1-4	NA	NA	TRBV21-1	CASSKKDRAAEGEKLFF	TGTGCCAGCAGCAAAAAGGACAGGGCGGCGGAGGGTGAAAAACTGTTTTTT
TRBJ2-1	NA	NA	TRBV12-3/TRBV12-4	CASSPTFNEQFF	TGTGCCAGCAGTCCGACATTCAATGAGCAGTTCTTC
TRBJ2-3	NA	NA	TRBV7-2	CASSLNRGTDTQYF	TGTGCCAGCAGCTTAAACCGGGGCACAGATACGCAGTATTTT
TRBJ2-1	TRBD2	few	TRBV24-1	CATSDPLAGRHNEQFF	TGTGCCACCAGTGATCCTCTAGCGGGTAGACACAATGAGCAGTTCTTC
TRBJ1-6	NA	NA	TRBV5-1	CASSLEGMGNSPLHF	TGCGCCAGCAGCCTCGAGGGCATGGGCAATTCACCCCTCCACTTT
TRBJ2-7	TRBD1	once	TRBV28	CASSWTGYGFDEQYF	TGTGCCAGCAGTTGGACAGGGTATGGATTCGACGAGCAGTACTTC
TRBJ1-1	TRBD1	NA	TRBV7-2	CASSRTGNTEAFF	TGTGCCAGCAGCCGGACAGGGAACACTGAAGCTTTCTTT
TRBJ2-5	NA	NA	TRBV30	CAWRPLGGETQYF	TGTGCCTGGCGGCCTTTAGGGGGAGAGACCCAGTACTTC
TRBJ2-2	TRBD2	NA	TRBV10-1	CASRRERSGELFF	TGCGCCAGCCGGCGGGAGAGGAGCGGGGAGCTGTTTTTT
TRBJ2-2	NA	NA	TRBV5-6	CASSFGKNTGELFF	TGTGCCAGCAGCTTTGGGAAGAACACCGGGGAGCTGTTTTTT
TRBJ1-3	NA	NA	TRBV3-1/TRBV3-2	CASSRGTILESTIYF	TGTGCCAGCAGCCGGGGGACAATTCTGGAAAGCACCATATATTTT
TRBJ2-7	NA	NA	TRBV20-1	CSAAGSYEQYF	TGCAGTGCTGCAGGGTCCTACGAGCAGTACTTC
TRBJ2-3	NA	NA	TRBV3-1/TRBV3-2	CASSQGISTDTQYF	TGTGCCAGCAGCCAAGGGATTAGCACAGATACGCAGTATTTT
TRBJ1-1	NA	NA	TRBV2	CASSVGDLNTEAFF	TGTGCCAGCAGTGTAGGGGACCTGAACACTGAAGCTTTCTTT
TRBJ1-5	NA	NA	TRBV12-3/TRBV12-4	CASSLTQPQHF	TGTGCCAGCAGTCTGACACAGCCCCAGCATTTT
TRBJ2-1	TRBD1	NA	TRBV5-1	CASMGQGVNEQFF	TGCGCCAGCATGGGACAGGGTGTAAATGAGCAGTTCTTC
TRBJ2-1	TRBD1	NA	TRBV11-3	CATSRGLGNEQFF	TGTGCCACCAGCAGGGGGCTGGGTAATGAGCAGTTCTTC
TRBJ1-1	NA	NA	TRBV7-8	CASSFEPNTEAFF	TGTGCCAGCAGCTTTGAACCGAACACTGAAGCTTTCTTT
TRBJ1-1	TRBD1	NA	TRBV6-5	CASRPGQVNTEAFF	TGTGCCAGCAGACCCGGACAGGTGAACACTGAAGCTTTCTTT
TRBJ2-1	TRBD2	once	TRBV11-2	CASSSSGGAVNEQFF	TGTGCCAGCAGCTCAAGCGGGGGGGCGGTTAATGAGCAGTTCTTC
TRBJ1-2	TRBD1	NA	TRBV7-9	CASSRGQLASGYTF	TGTGCCAGCAGCCGGGGACAGTTAGCGTCTGGCTACACCTTC
TRBJ1-2	NA	NA	TRBV27	CASGPRDSYGYTF	TGTGCCTCCGGCCCCCGGGATTCGTATGGCTACACCTTC
TRBJ1-1	TRBD1	NA	TRBV18	CASSPGTGSEAFF	TGTGCCAGCTCACCAGGGACAGGGAGCGAAGCTTTCTTT
TRBJ1-2	NA	NA	TRBV9	CASSVGTANYGYTF	TGTGCCAGCAGCGTAGGGACGGCTAACTATGGCTACACCTTC
TRBJ1-1	NA	NA	TRBV14	CASSQDENTEAFF	TGTGCCAGCAGCCAAGATGAAAACACTGAAGCTTTCTTT
TRBJ1-2	NA	NA	TRBV18	CASSSPRFSFGYTF	TGTGCCAGCTCATCTCCACGATTCTCCTTTGGCTACACCTTC
TRBJ1-1	NA	once	TRBV2	CASSEWGETEAFF	TGTGCCAGCAGTGAATGGGGCGAAACTGAAGCTTTCTTT
TRBJ2-7	TRBD1	NA	TRBV18	CASSPQGQVSYEQYF	TGTGCCAGCTCACCACAGGGACAGGTGTCCTACGAGCAGTACTTC
TRBJ2-5	TRBD2	NA	TRBV9	CASTLGLAGETQYF	TGTGCCAGCACCCTGGGACTAGCAGGAGAGACCCAGTACTTC